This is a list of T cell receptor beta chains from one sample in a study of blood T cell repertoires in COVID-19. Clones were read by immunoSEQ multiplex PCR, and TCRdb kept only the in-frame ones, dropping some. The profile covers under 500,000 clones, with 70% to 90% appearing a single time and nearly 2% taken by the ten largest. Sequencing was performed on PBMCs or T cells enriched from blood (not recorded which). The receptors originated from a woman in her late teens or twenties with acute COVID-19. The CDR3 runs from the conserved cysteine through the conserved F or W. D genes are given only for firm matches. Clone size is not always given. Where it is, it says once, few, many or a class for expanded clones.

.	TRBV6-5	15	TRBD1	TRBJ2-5	CASSYRTGIGETQYF	TGTGCCAGCAGTTACCGGACAGGGATCGGAGAGACCCAGTACTTC
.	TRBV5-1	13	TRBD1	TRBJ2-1	CASSPDRGNEQFF	TGCGCCAGCAGCCCGGACAGGGGAAACGAGCAGTTCTTC
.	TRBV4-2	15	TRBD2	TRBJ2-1	CASSLGLAEGDEQFF	TGTGCCAGCAGCCTTGGACTAGCGGAAGGAGATGAGCAGTTCTTC
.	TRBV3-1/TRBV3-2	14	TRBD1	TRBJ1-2	CASSHHDRVEGYTF	TGTGCCAGCAGCCACCATGACAGGGTAGAGGGCTACACCTTC
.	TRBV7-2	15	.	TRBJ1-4	CASSLDSHNNEKLFF	TGTGCCAGCAGTTTGGACAGTCATAATAATGAAAAACTGTTTTTT
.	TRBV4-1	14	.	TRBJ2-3	CASSPGRSTDTQYF	TGCGCCAGCAGTCCTGGCCGTAGCACAGATACGCAGTATTTT
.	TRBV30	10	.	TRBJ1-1	CACRGAEAFF	TGTGCCTGCCGGGGGGCTGAAGCTTTCTTT
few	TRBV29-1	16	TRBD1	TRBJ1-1	CSVLPGQGASSTEAFF	TGCAGCGTTTTACCGGGACAGGGGGCAAGTAGCACTGAAGCTTTCTTT
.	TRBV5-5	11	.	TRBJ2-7	CASSFIGEQYF	TGTGCCAGCAGCTTTATCGGGGAGCAGTACTTC
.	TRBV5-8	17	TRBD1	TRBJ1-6	CASSRRDRGGDNSPLHF	TGTGCCAGCAGCCGCCGGGACAGGGGAGGCGATAATTCACCCCTCCACTTT
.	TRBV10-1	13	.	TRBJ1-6	CASQRVRGTPLHF	TGCGCCAGCCAAAGGGTCAGGGGTACACCCCTCCACTTT
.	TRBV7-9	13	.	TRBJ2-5	CASSHGDQETQYF	TGTGCCAGCAGCCACGGAGACCAAGAGACCCAGTACTTC
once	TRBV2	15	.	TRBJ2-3	CASNFRGTHTDTQYF	TGTGCCAGCAATTTTAGAGGGACACACACAGATACGCAGTATTTT
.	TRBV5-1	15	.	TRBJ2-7	CASSLDPGASYEQYF	TGCGCCAGCAGCTTGGATCCAGGCGCCTCCTACGAGCAGTACTTC
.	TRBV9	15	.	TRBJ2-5	CASSDKRGGQETQYF	TGTGCCAGCAGCGACAAAAGGGGGGGTCAAGAGACCCAGTACTTC
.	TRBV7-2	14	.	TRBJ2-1	CASSSRGSYNEQFF	TGTGCCAGCAGCTCTAGGGGTTCCTACAATGAGCAGTTCTTC
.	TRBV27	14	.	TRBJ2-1	CASSPGWNYNEQFF	TGTGCCAGCAGTCCAGGGTGGAACTACAATGAGCAGTTCTTC
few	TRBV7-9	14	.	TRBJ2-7	CASSPRQERYEQYF	TGTGCCAGCAGCCCCCGGCAGGAACGCTACGAGCAGTACTTC
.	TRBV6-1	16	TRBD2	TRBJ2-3	CASSASGSGDTDTQYF	TGTGCCAGCAGTGCCAGTGGGAGCGGGGACACAGATACGCAGTATTTT
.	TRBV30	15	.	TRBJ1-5	CAWRPALFGNQPQHF	TGTGCCTGGAGACCCGCGCTCTTTGGCAATCAGCCCCAGCATTTT
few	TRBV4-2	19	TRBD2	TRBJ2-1	CASSQDQLAGELGYNEQFF	TGTGCCAGCAGCCAAGACCAGCTAGCGGGAGAGTTAGGGTACAATGAGCAGTTCTTC
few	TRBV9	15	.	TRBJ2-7	CASSVGDTGVDEQYF	TGTGCCAGCAGCGTAGGGGACACTGGGGTCGACGAGCAGTACTTC
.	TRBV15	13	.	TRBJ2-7	CATSRDHSYEQYF	TGTGCCACCAGCAGAGATCACAGTTACGAGCAGTACTTC
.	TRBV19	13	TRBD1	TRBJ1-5	CASSDRELQPQHF	TGTGCCAGTAGTGACAGGGAACTTCAGCCCCAGCATTTT
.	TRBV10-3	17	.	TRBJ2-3	CAISELKTRTSTDTQYF	TGTGCCATCAGTGAGCTAAAAACTAGAACTAGCACAGATACGCAGTATTTT
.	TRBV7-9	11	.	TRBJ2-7	CASMSPYEQYF	TGTGCCAGCATGAGTCCCTACGAGCAGTACTTC
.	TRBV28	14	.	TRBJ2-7	CATLTRQGVHEQYF	TGTGCCACCCTAACGAGGCAGGGTGTCCACGAGCAGTACTTC
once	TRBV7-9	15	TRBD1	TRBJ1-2	CASSLGWDRADGYTF	TGTGCCAGCAGCTTAGGTTGGGACAGGGCGGATGGCTACACCTTC
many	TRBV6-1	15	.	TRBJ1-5	CASSDRGYSNQPQHF	TGTGCCAGCAGTGATAGGGGTTATAGCAATCAGCCCCAGCATTTT
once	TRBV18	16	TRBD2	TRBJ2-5	CASSLGLAESQETQYF	TGTGCCAGCTCACTCGGACTAGCGGAATCCCAAGAGACCCAGTACTTC
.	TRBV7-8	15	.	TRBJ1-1	CASSFEGQLYTEAFF	TGTGCCAGCAGCTTTGAAGGACAGTTATACACTGAAGCTTTCTTT
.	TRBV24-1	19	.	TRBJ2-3	CATSDGGRKGGIRTDTQYF	TGTGCCACCAGTGACGGAGGGCGAAAAGGGGGCATTAGGACAGATACGCAGTATTTT
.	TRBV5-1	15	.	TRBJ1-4	CASSPDAATNEKLFF	TGCGCCAGCAGCCCAGATGCAGCAACTAATGAAAAACTGTTTTTT
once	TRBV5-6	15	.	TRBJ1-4	CASSLAGPGVEKLFF	TGTGCCAGCAGCTTGGCCGGTCCAGGGGTCGAAAAACTGTTTTTT
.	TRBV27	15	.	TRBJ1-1	CASSLGGLWNTEAFF	TGTGCCAGCAGTTTAGGTGGACTGTGGAACACTGAAGCTTTCTTT
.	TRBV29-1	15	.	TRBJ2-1	CSVEDQVSRRGEQFF	TGCAGCGTTGAAGACCAGGTCTCAAGGAGGGGTGAGCAGTTCTTC
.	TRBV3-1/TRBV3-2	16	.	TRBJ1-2	CASSQERETGKYGYTF	TGTGCCAGCAGCCAAGAAAGGGAGACAGGCAAATATGGCTACACCTTC